The source of this T cell receptor (beta chain) is a study of metastatic and nonmetastatic thyroid tumors. This CDR3 is built from 14 residues. Germline V gene sequence: CDR1 MNHEY, CDR2 SMNVEV (reference sequence). TCRdb reassembled clones from the PCR reads with MiXCR. The repertoire has about 82,000 clones, roughly an eighth of them found once; the top ten carry approximately 8.8%. This clone was counted at least ten times. At one end the junction does not follow the germline gene, possibly because of a read error. The entire patient cohort was treatment-naive prior to thyroid surgery. The chain has TRBV27 and TRBJ1-6; tentative D call: TRBD1 (6 bases). Source material: tumor tissue. The source is a female donor with papillary thyroid cancer or a benign thyroid nodule (not recorded which). Some clones in this sample may be carry-over from other donors' samples. The CDR3 spells CAGSWTATNSPLHF. CDR3 in DNA: TGTGCCGGCAGTTGGACAGCCACGAATTCACCCCTCCACTTT.